What follows is one T cell receptor (beta chain) and its context. Its antigen is unknown. The data were obtained in a study of cytomegalovirus exposure and HLA in healthy donors. Looking at the study overall: Among the roughly 380 donors who were genotyped, 81% fell in the genetic ancestry cluster that is associated with self-reported Caucasian donors. Notes on the study in general: Presence/absence analyses rested on an assumption that sequencing depth was roughly uniform across donors.

The PCR contained 60 Vbeta and 13 Jbeta primers. Original processing methods: Roughly 12 million shared chains were among around 80 million unique TCR beta chains counted in a later analysis. The data were produced by immunoSEQ multiplex PCR, yet TCRdb's version contains in-frame clones alone and is incomplete. Clone size and V and J calls were adopted from that table, with D and trimming inferred from the DNA. The sample carries 110,000 to 150,000 clones, 75% to 80% recorded once. The sequenced sample consisted of PBMCs. This TCR came from a male donor in good health and CMV-seronegative.

DNA for the CDR3: TGTGCCAGCAGCTCTAGGGGGCTAGAGACCCAGTACTTC. Translated: CASSSRGLETQYF. The chain links TRBV5-6 to TRBJ2-5, with 7 bases that match TRBD1. Germline lookup yields CDR1 SGHDT and CDR2 YYEEEE. The CDR3 extends over 13 amino acids. Trimming at V came to 3 bases and at J to 4 bases, leaving 3 bases not matched to a gene.